The clone carrying this TCR beta chain was seen a handful of times. The antigen is not known. The CDR3 totals 13 residues. Germline CDR1 and CDR2: SGHVS and FQNEAQ. The V end lost 1 base, the J end lost 11 bases, and 14 bases lay between the germline ends. The data belong to a study of OX40 agonist ivuxolimab in advanced cancers. The overall study: Eligibility admitted prior anti-PD-1, anti-PD-L1 or anti-CTLA-4 therapy; 40% had some. The study's findings and limits: At 0.1 to 3.0 mg/kg, clonal expansion of CD4+ and CD8+ blood T cells had occurred by week 6.

The repertoire was sequenced with immunoSEQ multiplex PCR; TCRdb's copy has only in-frame clones and lacks some. The sample contains some 35,000 clones, more than 80% of which appear only once. The starting material was CD4+ or CD8+ T cells sorted from blood, obtained in a trial of the OX40 agonist ivuxolimab. The TCR sequence derives from an adult with an advanced solid tumor such as melanoma, head and neck, liver or kidney cancer. The chain couples TRBV7-8 to TRBJ1-1; D gene ambiguous. The CDR3 nucleotides read TGTGCCAGCAGCTTAGAGCGGGGTCGATTGGCTTTCTTT. It translates to CASSLERGRLAFF.